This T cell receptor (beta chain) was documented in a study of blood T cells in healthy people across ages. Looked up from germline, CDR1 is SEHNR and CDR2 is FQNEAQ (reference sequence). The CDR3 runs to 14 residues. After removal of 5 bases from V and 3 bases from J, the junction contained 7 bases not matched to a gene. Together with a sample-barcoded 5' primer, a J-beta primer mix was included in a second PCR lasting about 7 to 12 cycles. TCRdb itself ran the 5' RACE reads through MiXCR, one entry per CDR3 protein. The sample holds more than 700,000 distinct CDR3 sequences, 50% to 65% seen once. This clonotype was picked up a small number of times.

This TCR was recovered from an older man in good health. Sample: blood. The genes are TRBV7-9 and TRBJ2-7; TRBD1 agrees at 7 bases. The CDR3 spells CASSAWDRFYEQYF. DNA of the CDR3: TGTGCCAGCAGCGCCTGGGACAGATTCTACGAGCAGTACTTC.